The clone carrying this TCR beta chain was picked up many times. Its target is not known. Trimming pared 5 bases from V and 3 bases from J, leaving 10 bases between. Germline CDR1 and CDR2: DFQATT and SNEGSKA (reference sequence). This CDR3 has 12 residues. A universal primer site was added by template switching, and unique molecular identifiers were carried by the cDNA. Each CDR3 protein gets one entry after TCRdb re-called the 5' RACE reads with MiXCR. The table has fewer than 250,000 distinct CDR3 sequences, 6% to 8% seen once; the top ten hold under 7%. The record originates from a study of identical twins. General study points: The study found excess low generation probability among twin-shared out-of-frame alpha sequences.

The data also belong to a second study, concerning yellow fever vaccine responses in identical twins.

This receptor was taken from a woman aged 18-30 years in good health. The V call is TRBV20-1, the J call TRBJ1-1, with D perhaps matching TRBD1 (5 bases). Specimen: CD8+ T cells sorted from blood. This CDR3 reads CSASVRDTEAFF. Here the CDR3 DNA reads TGCAGTGCTTCAGTCAGGGACACTGAAGCTTTCTTT.